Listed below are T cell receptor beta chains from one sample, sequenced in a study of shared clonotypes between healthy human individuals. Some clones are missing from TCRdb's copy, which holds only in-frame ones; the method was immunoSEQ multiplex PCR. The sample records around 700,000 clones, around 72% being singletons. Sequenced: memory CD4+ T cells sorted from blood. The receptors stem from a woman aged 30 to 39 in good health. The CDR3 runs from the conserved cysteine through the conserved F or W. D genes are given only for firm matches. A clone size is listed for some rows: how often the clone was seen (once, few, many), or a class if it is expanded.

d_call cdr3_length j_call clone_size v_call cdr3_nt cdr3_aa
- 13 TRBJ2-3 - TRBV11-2 TGTGCCAGCACTAGCGTTAGCACAGATACGCAGTATTTT CASTSVSTDTQYF
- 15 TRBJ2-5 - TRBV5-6 TGTGCCAGCAGCTTGAAGGCGACAGGTAAAGAGACCCAGTACTTC CASSLKATGKETQYF
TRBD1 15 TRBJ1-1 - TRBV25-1 TGTGCCAGCAGTGCCAGGGGGCGAATGAACACTGAAGCTTTCTTT CASSARGRMNTEAFF
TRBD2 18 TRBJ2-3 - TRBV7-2 TGTGCCAGCAGCTTTGGGGGCGCAGCGGGAGGATTAACAGATACGCAGTATTTT CASSFGGAAGGLTDTQYF
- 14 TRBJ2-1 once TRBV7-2 TGTGCCAGCAGCTTAGGAGGACTCTTTAATGAGCAGTTCTTC CASSLGGLFNEQFF
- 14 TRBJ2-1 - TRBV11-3 TGTGCCAGCAGCTTAGGGAGCCGAGGAAATGAGCAGTTCTTC CASSLGSRGNEQFF
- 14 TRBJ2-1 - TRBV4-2 TGTGCCAGCAGCCGGGGAACCTCTAGCTCTGAGCAGTTCTTC CASSRGTSSSEQFF
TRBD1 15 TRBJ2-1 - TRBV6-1 TGTGCCAGCAGAGGGCACGGGACAGGGGGCAATGAGCAGTTCTTC CASRGHGTGGNEQFF
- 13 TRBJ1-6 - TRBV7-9 TGTGCCAGCAGCTTTGATGGGATCTCACCCCTCCACTTT CASSFDGISPLHF
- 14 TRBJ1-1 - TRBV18 TGTGCCAGCTCACGAGACGGCAGGAACACTGAAGCTTTCTTT CASSRDGRNTEAFF
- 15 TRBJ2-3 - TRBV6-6 TGTGCCAGCAGTTACGGCATATTGGGCGCAGATACGCAGTATTTT CASSYGILGADTQYF
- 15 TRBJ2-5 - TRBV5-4 TGTGCCAGCAGCAGGGACCCGGAATCACAAGAGACCCAGTACTTC CASSRDPESQETQYF
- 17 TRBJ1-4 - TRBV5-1 TGCGCCAGCAGCTTGTTGACGGACACATTACTTAATGAAAAACTGTTTTTT CASSLLTDTLLNEKLFF
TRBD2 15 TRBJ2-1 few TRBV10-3 TGTGCCATAGGACTAGCGGGACCGCCTGGGGGTGAGCAGTTCTTC CAIGLAGPPGGEQFF
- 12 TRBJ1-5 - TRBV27 TGTGCCAGCAGTTTTTTTGGTCAGCCCCAGCATTTT CASSFFGQPQHF
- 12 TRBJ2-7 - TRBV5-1 TGCGCCAGCAGCCAAGACAGCTACGAGCAGTACTTC CASSQDSYEQYF
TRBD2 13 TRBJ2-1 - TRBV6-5 TGTGCCAGCCTTAGCGGGAAAGGCAATGAGCAGTTCTTC CASLSGKGNEQFF
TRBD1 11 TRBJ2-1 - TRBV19 TGTGCCAGAGACAGGGACAATGAGCAGTTCTTC CARDRDNEQFF
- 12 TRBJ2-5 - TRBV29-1 TGCAGCGTTGAAGAGGTTTCCGAGACCCAGTACTTC CSVEEVSETQYF
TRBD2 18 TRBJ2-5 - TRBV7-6 TGTGCCAGCAGCTTGGCGACTAGCGGGAGGGCCTTCGGGGAGACCCAGTACTTC CASSLATSGRAFGETQYF
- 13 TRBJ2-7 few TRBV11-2 TGTGCCAGCAGCTTTCCGCCGGCCCCCGAGCAGTACTTC CASSFPPAPEQYF
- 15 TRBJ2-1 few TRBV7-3 TGTGCCAGCAGCTTAGACAGCAATAATTACAATGAGCAGTTCTTC CASSLDSNNYNEQFF
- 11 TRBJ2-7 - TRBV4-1 TGCGCCAGCAGCCAAGAGGGGGGGCAGTACTTC CASSQEGGQYF